The 10 T cell receptor beta chains listed next were all sequenced from one sample in a study of T-cell reconstitution after alpha-beta-depleted transplantation in children. The TCRbeta library was prepared with unique molecular identifiers. TCRdb processed the PCR reads anew with MiXCR; each CDR3 protein has one entry. The data show approximately 500,000 distinct CDR3 sequences, roughly a tenth seen once. The sample in question was PBMCs, obtained before TCRalphabeta/CD19-depleted stem cell transplant. These receptors were obtained from a child aged 2-15 years with inherited bone marrow failure, due to receive a stem cell transplant.

This clonotype appeared many times. V and J are TRBV12-3 or TRBV12-4 and TRBJ2-3; the D gene is possibly TRBD2 (5 bases). The CDR3 spans 12 residues. V was cut by 4 bases and J by 9 bases, with 11 bases left in between. The CDR3 loop reads CASSSTPGTQYF. The DNA of the CDR3 is TGTGCCAGCAGTTCTACCCCGGGAACGCAGTATTTT.

At least ten counts were recorded for this clonotype. This sequence joins TRBV20-1 and TRBJ2-7, with D possibly being TRBD2 (6 bases). The CDR3 runs to 12 residues. The V gene's germline CDR1 is DFQATT and CDR2 SNEGSKA (reference sequence). The ends were cut back, 8 bases at V and 1 base at J, with 12 bases in the middle. The CDR3 nucleotides read TGCAGTATGACTAGATTATCCTACGAGCAGTACTTC. This encodes CSMTRLSYEQYF.

This clonotype was counted at least ten times. The V gene is TRBV29-1, the J gene TRBJ2-7; the D is unclear. V shed 6 bases and J shed 2 bases, with 8 bases lying between them. The CDR3 is 11 residues long. Germline V gene sequence: CDR1 SQVTM, CDR2 ANQGSEA. The CDR3 nucleotides read TGCAGCGTCGACGAAACCTACGAGCAGTACTTC. Translation: CSVDETYEQYF.

The V call is TRBV20-1, the J call TRBJ2-7, with 11 nucleotides matching TRBD1. The length of the CDR3 is 14 residues. With V trimmed by 2 bases and J by 7 bases, 7 bases remained unmatched. Germline V gene lookup returns CDR1 DFQATT and CDR2 SNEGSKA (reference sequence). CDR3 region: CSARPGQGGWEQYF. The CDR3 region has the DNA TGCAGTGCTAGACCGGGACAGGGGGGGTGGGAGCAGTACTTC.

This clonotype was detected ten times or more. The gene calls are TRBV28 and TRBJ2-7, with D unresolved. V was pared by 2 bases and J by 1 base, with 9 bases between. There are 14 residues in the CDR3. From germline, CDR1 is MDHEN and CDR2 SYDVKM. CDR3 nucleotides: TGTGCCAGCAGTTTAAGGGCAGATTCCTACGAGCAGTACTTC. Residues: CASSLRADSYEQYF.

This clonotype was observed a few times. The V call is TRBV24-1, the J call TRBJ2-6; a weak D match, TRBD1 (6 bases). Per germline, CDR1 KGHDR and CDR2 SFDVKD. The CDR3 covers 21 residues. Deletions cut 9 bases from V and 1 base from J, with 30 bases between. CDR3: CATHNRPTWTVDASGANVLTF. CDR3 DNA sequence: TGTGCCACCCACAACCGACCCACTTGGACAGTTGATGCATCTGGGGCCAACGTCCTGACTTTC.

This clonotype was found many times. The CDR3 DNA reads as TGTGCCAGCAGTCGAGATTCTTGGGCAGATACGCAGTATTTT. Translated, it gives CASSRDSWADTQYF. This chain joins TRBV6-1 and TRBJ2-3; D uncertain. CDR3 length equals 14 residues. Germline lookup yields CDR1 MNHNS and CDR2 SASEGT. V was trimmed by 5 bases and J by 4 bases, leaving 13 bases between them.

In this sample, this clonotype turned up many times. The rearrangement joins TRBV10-3 to TRBJ2-7; TRBD1 matches at 10 bases. There are 15 residues in the CDR3. Per the germline V gene, CDR1 is ENHRY and CDR2 is SYGVKD. The V gene end was trimmed by 2 bases and the J gene end by 5 bases; junction bases not matched to a gene: 6. This CDR3 is CAISEAWDRGDEQYF. Here the CDR3 DNA reads TGTGCCATCAGTGAGGCCTGGGACAGGGGCGACGAGCAGTACTTC.

This clonotype has a count of ten or more. This chain connects TRBV4-3 to TRBJ2-1, with D perhaps assigned TRBD1 or TRBD2 (7 bases each). Germline V gene sequence: CDR1 LGHNA, CDR2 YSLEER. V lost 0 bases and J 8 bases, leaving 14 bases between the germline ends. The CDR3 totals 15 residues. The CDR3 nucleotides read TGCGCCAGCAGCCAAGAGCGGGAGAGGGGGCATGAGCAGTTCTTC. Amino acid sequence: CASSQERERGHEQFF.

This clonotype was observed at least ten times. The chain links TRBV9 to TRBJ2-3; D unresolved. Trimming took off 0 bases at V and 2 bases at J, with 10 bases between the two ends. This CDR3 comprises 15 residues. Germline CDR1 is SGDLS and CDR2 is YYNGEE. The CDR3 DNA sequence: TGTGCCAGCAGCGTAGAATGGACCATCACAGATACGCAGTATTTT. Amino acid sequence: CASSVEWTITDTQYF. Combining the CDR3 with reference TRBV9 and TRBJ2-3 gives the whole variable domain DSGVTQTPKHLITATGQRVTLRCSPRSGDLSVYWYQQSLDQGLQFLIQYYNGEERAKGNILERFSAQQFPDLHSELNLSSLELGDSALYFCASSVEWTITDTQYFGPGTRLTVL.